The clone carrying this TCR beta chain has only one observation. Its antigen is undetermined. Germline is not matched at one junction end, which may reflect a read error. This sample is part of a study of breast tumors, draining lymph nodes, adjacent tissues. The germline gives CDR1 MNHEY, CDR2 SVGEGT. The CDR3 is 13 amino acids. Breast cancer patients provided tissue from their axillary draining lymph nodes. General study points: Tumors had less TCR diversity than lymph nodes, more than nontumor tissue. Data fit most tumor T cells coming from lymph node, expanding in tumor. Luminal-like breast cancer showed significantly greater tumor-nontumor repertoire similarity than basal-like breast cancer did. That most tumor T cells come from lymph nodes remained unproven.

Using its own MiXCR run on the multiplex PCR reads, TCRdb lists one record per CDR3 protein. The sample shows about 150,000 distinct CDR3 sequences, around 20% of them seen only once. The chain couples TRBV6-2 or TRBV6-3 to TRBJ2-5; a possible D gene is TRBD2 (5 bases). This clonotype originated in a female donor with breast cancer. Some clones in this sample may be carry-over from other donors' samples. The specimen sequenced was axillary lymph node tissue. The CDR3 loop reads CASRSSGQETQCF. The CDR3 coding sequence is TGTGCCAGCAGATCAAGCGGCCAAGAGACCCAGTGCTTC.